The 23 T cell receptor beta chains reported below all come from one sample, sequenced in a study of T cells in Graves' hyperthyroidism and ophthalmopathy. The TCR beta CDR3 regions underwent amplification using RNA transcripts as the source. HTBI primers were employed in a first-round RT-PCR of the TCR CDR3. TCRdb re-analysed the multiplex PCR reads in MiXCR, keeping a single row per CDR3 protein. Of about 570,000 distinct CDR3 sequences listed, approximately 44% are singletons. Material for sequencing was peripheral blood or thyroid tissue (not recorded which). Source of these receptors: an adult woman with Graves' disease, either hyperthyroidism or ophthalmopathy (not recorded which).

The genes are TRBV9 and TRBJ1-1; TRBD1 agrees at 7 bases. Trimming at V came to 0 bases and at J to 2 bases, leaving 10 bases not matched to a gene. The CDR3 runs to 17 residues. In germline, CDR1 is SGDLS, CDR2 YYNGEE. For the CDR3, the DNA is TGTGCCAGCAGCGTAGCACAAGGGGGCCAGTTTAACACTGAAGCTTTCTTT. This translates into CASSVAQGGQFNTEAFF. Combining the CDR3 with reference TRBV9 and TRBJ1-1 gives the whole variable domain DSGVTQTPKHLITATGQRVTLRCSPRSGDLSVYWYQQSLDQGLQFLIQYYNGEERAKGNILERFSAQQFPDLHSELNLSSLELGDSALYFCASSVAQGGQFNTEAFFGQGTRLTVV.

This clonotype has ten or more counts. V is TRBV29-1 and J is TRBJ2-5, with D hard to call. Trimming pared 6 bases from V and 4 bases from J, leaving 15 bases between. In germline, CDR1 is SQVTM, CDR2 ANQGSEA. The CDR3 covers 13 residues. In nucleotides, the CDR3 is TGCAGCGTGCTGACAACGGTGGGAGAGACCCAGTACTTC. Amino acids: CSVLTTVGETQYF.

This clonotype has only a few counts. The CDR3 DNA follows: TGTGCCATCCTCTCGGGACAGGGGAATGGCTACACCTTC. Its protein is CAILSGQGNGYTF. V is TRBV6-1 and J is TRBJ1-2; TRBD1 matches 10 bases. V lost 10 bases to trimming and J lost 6 bases; unmatched junction nucleotides: 8. CDR1 and CDR2 (germline): MNHNS, SASEGT. The CDR3 length is 13 residues.

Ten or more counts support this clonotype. The CDR3 sequence: CATNRQGINQPQHF. Here the CDR3 DNA reads TGTGCCACCAATCGACAGGGCATTAATCAGCCCCAGCATTTT. The chain recombines TRBV5-4 with TRBJ1-5, with 7 bases matching TRBD1. The CDR3 loop spans 14 amino acids. Germline values: CDR1 SGHNT, CDR2 YYREEE (reference sequence). The V and J ends lost 9 bases and 4 bases, in that order; junction bases with no gene match: 10.

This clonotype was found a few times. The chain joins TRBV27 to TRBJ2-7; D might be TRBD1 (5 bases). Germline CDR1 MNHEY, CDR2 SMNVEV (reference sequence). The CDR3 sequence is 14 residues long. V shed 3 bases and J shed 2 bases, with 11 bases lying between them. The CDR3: CASSFSDSTYEQYF. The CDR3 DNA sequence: TGTGCCAGCAGTTTCAGCGACAGCACCTACGAGCAGTACTTC.

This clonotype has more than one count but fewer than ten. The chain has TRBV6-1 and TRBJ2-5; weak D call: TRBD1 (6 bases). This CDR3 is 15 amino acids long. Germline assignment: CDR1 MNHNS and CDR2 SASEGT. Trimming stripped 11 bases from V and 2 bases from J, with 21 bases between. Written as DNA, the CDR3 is TGTGCCGTTAGGACTTTACAGGGAGAGCAAGAGACCCAGTACTTC. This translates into CAVRTLQGEQETQYF.

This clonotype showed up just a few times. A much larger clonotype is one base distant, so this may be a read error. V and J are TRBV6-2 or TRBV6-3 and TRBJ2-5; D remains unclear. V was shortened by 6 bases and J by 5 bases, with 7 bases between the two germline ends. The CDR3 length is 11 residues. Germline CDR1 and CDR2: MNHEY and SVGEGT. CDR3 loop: CASSPMETQYF. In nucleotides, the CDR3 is TGTGCCAGCAGCCCAATGGAGACCCAGTACTTC.

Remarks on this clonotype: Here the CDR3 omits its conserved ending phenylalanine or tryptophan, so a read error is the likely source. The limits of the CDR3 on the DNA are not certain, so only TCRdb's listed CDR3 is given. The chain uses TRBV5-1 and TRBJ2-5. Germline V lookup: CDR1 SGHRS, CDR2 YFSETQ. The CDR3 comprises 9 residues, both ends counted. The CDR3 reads CASSLGQNY.

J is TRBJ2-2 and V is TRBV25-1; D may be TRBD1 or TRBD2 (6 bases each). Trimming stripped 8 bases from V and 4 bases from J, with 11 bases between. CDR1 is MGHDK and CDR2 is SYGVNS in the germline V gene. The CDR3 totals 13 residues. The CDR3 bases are TGTGCCAGCTTTGGAGGGGGCACCGGGGAGCTGTTTTTT. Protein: CASFGGGTGELFF.

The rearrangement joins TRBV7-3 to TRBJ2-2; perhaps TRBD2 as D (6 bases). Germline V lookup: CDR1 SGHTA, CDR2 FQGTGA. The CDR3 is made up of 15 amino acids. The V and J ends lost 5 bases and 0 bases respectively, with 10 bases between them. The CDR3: CASSILAANTGELFF. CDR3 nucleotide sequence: TGTGCCAGCAGCATTTTAGCGGCGAACACCGGGGAGCTGTTTTTT.

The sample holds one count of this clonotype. The CDR3 sequence: CASGRGWNTEAFF. CDR3 DNA: TGTGCCAGCGGCCGGGGGTGGAACACTGAAGCTTTCTTT. This sequence joins TRBV7-2 and TRBJ1-1, with D perhaps matching TRBD1 (5 bases). The V gene's germline CDR1 is SGHTA and CDR2 FQGNSA. CDR3 length equals 13 residues. V was trimmed by 8 bases and J by 1 base, leaving 11 bases between them.

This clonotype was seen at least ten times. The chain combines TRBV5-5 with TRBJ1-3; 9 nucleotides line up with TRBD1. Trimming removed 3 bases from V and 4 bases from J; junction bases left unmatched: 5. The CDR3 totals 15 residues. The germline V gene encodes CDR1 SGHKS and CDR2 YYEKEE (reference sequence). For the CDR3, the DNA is TGTGCCAGCAGCTGGCGGGACAGGGCAGGAAACACCATATATTTT. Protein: CASSWRDRAGNTIYF. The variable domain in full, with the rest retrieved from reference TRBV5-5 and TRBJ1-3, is DAGVTQSPTHLIKTRGQQVTLRCSPISGHKSVSWYQQVLGQGPQFIFQYYEKEERGRGNFPDRFSARQFPNYSSELNVNALLLGDSALYLCASSWRDRAGNTIYFGEGSWLTVV.

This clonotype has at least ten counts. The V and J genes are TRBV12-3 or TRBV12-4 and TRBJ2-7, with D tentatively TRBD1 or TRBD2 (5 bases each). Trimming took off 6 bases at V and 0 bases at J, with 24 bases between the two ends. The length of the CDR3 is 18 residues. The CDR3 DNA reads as TGTGCCAGCAGCCATACATACGGGGCCCCCTGGGGCTCCTACGAGCAGTACTTC. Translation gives CASSHTYGAPWGSYEQYF.

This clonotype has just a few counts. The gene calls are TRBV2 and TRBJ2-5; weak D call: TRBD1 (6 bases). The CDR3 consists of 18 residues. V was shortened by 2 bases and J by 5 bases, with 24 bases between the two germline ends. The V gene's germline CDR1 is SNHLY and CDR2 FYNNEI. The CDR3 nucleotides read TGTGCCAGCAGTGAACAGGGGAGAAGTCGAGCCCTCCGGGAGACCCAGTACTTC. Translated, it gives CASSEQGRSRALRETQYF.

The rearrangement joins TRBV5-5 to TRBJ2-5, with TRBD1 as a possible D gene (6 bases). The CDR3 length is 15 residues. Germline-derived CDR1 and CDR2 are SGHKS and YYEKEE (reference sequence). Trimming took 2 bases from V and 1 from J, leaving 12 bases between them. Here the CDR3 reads CASSLQGGGQETQYF. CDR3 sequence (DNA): TGTGCCAGCAGCTTACAGGGTGGTGGCCAAGAGACCCAGTACTTC.

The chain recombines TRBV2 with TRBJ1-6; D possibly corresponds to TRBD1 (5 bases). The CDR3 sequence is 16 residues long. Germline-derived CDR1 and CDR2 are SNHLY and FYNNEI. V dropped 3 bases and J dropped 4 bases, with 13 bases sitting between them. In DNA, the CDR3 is TGTGCCAGCAGTGACTCAGGCAGGGCTTATAATTCACCCCTCCACTTT. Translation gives CASSDSGRAYNSPLHF.

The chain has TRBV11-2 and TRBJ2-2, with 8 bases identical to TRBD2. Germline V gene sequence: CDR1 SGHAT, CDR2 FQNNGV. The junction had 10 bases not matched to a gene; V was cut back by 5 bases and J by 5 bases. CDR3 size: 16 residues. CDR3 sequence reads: CASSRAAGGVTGELFF. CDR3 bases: TGTGCCAGCAGCCGGGCCGCGGGAGGTGTTACCGGGGAGCTGTTTTTT.

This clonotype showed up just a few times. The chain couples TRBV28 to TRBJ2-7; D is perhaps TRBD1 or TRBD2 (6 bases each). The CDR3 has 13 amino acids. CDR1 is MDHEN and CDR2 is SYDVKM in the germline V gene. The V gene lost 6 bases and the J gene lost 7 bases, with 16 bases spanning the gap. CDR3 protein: CASSPPGAGEQYF. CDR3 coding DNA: TGTGCCAGCAGCCCCCCGGGGGCAGGGGAGCAGTACTTC.

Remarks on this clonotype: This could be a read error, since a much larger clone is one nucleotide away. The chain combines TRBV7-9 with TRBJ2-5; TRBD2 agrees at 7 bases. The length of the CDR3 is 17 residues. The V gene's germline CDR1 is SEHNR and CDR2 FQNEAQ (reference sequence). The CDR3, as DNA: TGTGCCAGCAGCTTAGTCCCAAGAAAAGCGGGATCCGAGACCCAGTGCTTC. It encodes CASSLVPRKAGSETQCF.

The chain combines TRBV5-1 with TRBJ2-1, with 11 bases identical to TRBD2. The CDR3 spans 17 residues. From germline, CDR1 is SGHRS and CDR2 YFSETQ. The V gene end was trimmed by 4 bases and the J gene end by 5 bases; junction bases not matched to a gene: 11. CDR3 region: CASSDRFSGRAHNEQFF. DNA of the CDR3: TGCGCCAGCAGCGACCGGTTTAGCGGGAGGGCCCACAATGAGCAGTTCTTC.

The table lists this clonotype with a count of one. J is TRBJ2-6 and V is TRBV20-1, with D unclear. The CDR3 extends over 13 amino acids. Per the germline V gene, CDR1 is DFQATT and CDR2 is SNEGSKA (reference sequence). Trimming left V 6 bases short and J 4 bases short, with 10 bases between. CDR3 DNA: TGCAGTGCCATCCTCCAGGGGGCCAACGTCCTGACTTTC. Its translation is CSAILQGANVLTF.

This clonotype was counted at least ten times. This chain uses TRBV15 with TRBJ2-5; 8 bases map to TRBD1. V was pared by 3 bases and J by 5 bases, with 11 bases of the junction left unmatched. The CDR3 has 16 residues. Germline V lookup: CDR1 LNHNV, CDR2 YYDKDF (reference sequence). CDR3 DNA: TGTGCCACCAGCAGGATCCCCCAGGGGGCCTGGGAGACCCAGTACTTC. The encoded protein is CATSRIPQGAWETQYF.

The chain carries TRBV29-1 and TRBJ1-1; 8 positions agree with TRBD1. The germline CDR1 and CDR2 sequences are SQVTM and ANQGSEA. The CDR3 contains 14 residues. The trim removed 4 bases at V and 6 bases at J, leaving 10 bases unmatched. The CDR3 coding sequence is TGCAGCGTTGTGGGCGAACAGGGGGTATCTGAAGCTTTCTTT. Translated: CSVVGEQGVSEAFF.